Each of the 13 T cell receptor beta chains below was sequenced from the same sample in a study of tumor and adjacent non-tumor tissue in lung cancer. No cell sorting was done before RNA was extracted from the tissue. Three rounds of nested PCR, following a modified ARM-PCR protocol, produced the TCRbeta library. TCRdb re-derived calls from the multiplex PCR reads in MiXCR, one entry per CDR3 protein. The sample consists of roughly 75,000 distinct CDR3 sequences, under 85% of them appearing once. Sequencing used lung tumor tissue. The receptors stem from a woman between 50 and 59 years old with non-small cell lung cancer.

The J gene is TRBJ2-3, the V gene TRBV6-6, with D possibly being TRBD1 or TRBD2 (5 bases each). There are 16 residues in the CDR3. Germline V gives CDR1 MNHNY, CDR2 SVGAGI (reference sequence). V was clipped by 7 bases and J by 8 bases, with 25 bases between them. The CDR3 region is CASTPTPRQGGGTQYF. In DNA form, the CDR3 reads TGTGCCAGCACTCCAACCCCAAGGCAGGGTGGAGGTACGCAGTATTTT.

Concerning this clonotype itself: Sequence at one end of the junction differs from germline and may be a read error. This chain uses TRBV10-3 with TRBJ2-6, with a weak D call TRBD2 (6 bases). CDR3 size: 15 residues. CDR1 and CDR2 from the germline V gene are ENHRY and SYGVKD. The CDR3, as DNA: TGTGCCATCAGTGAGTCGGACTATGCGGGCAACGTCCTAACTTTC. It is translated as CAISESDYAGNVLTF.

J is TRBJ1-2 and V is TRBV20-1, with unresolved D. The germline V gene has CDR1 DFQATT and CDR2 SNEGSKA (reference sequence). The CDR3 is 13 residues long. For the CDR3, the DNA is TGCAGCGCTGGAGGGTCTCCGGCTTTAGGCTACACCTTC. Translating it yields CSAGGSPALGYTF.

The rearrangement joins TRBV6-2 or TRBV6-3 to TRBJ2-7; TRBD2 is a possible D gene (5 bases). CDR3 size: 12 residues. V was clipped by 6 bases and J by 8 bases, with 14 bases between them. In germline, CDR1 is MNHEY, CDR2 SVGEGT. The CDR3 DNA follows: TGTGCCAGCAGCGGGAATCGGTACAAGCAGTACTTC. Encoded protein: CASSGNRYKQYF.

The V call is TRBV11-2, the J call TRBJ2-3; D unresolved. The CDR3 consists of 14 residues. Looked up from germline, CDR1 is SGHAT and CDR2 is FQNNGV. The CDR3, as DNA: TGTGTCAACAGCTTATGGACCCGCACAGATACGCAGTATTTT. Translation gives CVNSLWTRTDTQYF.

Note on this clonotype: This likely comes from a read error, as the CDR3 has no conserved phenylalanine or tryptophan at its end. CDR3 DNA: TGCGCCAGCAGCCAAGAACAGATTAGCTTCAATGAGCAGTTCTCC. The encoded protein is CASSQEQISFNEQFS. This chain joins TRBV4-1 and TRBJ2-1, with D unclear. CDR3 length equals 15 residues. Germline CDR1 reads MGHRA; CDR2 reads YSYEKL. Trimming left V 0 bases short and J 6 bases short, with 12 bases between.

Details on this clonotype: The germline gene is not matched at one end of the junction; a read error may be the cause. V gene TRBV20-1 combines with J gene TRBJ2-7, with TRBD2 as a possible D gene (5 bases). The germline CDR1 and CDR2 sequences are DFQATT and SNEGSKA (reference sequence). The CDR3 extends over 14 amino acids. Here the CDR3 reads CSARDEERSYEKYF. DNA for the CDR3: TGCAGTGCTAGAGATGAGGAGCGGAGCTACGAGAAGTACTTC.

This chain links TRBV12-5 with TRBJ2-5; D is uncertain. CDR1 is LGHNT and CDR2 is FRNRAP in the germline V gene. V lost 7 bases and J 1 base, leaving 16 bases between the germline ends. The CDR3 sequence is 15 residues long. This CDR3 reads CASARSVAIQETQYF. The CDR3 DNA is TGTGCTAGTGCGCGGAGCGTAGCAATCCAAGAGACCCAGTACTTC.

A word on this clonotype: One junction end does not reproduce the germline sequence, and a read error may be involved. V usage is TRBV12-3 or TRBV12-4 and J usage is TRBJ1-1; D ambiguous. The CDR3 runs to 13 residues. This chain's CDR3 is CASSSRMNTVAFF. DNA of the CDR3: TGTGCCAGCAGTTCCCGAATGAATACTGTAGCTTTCTTT.

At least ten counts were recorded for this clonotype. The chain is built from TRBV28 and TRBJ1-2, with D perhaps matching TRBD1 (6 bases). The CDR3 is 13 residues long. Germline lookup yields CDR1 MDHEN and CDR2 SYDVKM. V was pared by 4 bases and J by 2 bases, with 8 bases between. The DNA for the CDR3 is TGTGCCAGCAGTTACAGGGAAAACTATGGCTACACCTTC. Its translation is CASSYRENYGYTF.

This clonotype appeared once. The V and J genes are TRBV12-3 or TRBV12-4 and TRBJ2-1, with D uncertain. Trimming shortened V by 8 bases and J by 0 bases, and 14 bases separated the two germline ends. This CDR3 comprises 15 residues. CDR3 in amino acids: CASGPGDASYNEQFF. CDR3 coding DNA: TGTGCCAGCGGCCCTGGGGATGCCTCCTACAATGAGCAGTTCTTC.

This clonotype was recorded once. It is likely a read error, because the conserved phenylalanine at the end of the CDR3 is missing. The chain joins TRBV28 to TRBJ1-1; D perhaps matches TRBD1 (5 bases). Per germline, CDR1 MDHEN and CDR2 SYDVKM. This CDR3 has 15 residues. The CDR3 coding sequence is TGTGCCGGCAGTTACCTTAACGGGACCGGGAAGCGGGCTTTCCTT. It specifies CAGSYLNGTGKRAFL.

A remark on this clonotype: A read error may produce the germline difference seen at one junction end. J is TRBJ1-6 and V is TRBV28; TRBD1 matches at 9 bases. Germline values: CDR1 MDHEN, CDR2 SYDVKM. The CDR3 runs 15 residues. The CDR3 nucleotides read TGTGCCTGCAGTTCCTGCGGGACAGGGAATTCACCCCTCCACTTT. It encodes CACSSCGTGNSPLHF.